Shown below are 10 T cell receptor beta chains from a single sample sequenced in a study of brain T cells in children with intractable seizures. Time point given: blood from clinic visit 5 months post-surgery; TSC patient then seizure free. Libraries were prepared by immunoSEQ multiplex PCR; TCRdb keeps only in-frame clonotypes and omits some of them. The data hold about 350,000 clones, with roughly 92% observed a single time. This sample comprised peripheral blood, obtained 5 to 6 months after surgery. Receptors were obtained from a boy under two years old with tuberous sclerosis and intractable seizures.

The CDR3 region is CASSYRTAYEQYF. The CDR3 DNA is TGTGCCAGCAGTTATAGGACAGCCTACGAGCAGTACTTC. The rearrangement uses TRBV6-5 and TRBJ2-7, with D perhaps TRBD1 (6 bases). Trimming took 3 bases from V and 2 from J, leaving 8 bases between them. The CDR3 contains 13 residues. Germline V gives CDR1 MNHEY, CDR2 SVGAGI.

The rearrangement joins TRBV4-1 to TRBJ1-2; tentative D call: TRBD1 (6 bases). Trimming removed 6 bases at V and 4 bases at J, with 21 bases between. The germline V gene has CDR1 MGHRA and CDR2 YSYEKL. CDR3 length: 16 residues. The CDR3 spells CASRAAGVGPLYGYTF. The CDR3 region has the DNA TGCGCCAGCAGGGCGGCAGGGGTTGGGCCCCTCTATGGCTACACCTTC.

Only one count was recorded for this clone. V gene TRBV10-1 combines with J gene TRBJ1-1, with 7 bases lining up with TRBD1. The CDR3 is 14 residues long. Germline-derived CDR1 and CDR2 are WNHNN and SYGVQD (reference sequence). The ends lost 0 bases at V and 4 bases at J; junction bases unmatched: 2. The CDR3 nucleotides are TGCGCCAGCAGTGAGTCGACAGGGACCACTGAAGCTTTCTTT. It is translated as CASSESTGTTEAFF.

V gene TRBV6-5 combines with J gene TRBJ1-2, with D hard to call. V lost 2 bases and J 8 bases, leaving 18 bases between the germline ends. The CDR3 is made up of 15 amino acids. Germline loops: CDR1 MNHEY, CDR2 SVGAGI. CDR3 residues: CASSYTQGPRTGYTF. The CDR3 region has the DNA TGTGCCAGCAGTTACACCCAAGGGCCCCGGACGGGCTACACCTTC.

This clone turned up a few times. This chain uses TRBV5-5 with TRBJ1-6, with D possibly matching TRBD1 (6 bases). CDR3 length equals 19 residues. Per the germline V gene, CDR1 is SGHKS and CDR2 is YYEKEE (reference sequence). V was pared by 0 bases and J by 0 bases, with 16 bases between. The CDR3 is CASSLGGTGPSSYNSPLHF. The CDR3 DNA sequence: TGTGCCAGCAGCTTGGGGGGAACAGGGCCGAGCTCCTATAATTCACCCCTCCACTTT.

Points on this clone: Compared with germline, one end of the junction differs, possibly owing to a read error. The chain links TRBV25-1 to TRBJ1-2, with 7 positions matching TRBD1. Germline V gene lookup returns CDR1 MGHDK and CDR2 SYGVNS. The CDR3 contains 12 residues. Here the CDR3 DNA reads TGTGCCAGCAGGGGGACAGTTCCGAGGTTCCTCTTC. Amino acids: CASRGTVPRFLF.

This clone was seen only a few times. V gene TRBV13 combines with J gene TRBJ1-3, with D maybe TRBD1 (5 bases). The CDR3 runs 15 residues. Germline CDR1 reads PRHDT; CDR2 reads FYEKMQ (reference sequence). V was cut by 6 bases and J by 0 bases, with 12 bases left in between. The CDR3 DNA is TGTGCCAGCAGTGCAGGGCCTGACTCTGGAAACACCATATATTTT. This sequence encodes CASSAGPDSGNTIYF.

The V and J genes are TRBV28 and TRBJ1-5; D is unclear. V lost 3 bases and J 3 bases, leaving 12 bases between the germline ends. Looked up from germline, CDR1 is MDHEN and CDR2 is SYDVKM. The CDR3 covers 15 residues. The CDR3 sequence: CASSLVEFSNQPQHF. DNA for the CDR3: TGTGCCAGCAGTTTGGTAGAGTTCTCCAATCAGCCCCAGCATTTT.

The CDR3 bases are TGTGCCAGCACCACCCCCAGGGGGCCGGAGAATGAGCAGTTCTTC. Its translation: CASTTPRGPENEQFF. The rearrangement links TRBV6-5 to TRBJ2-1, with TRBD1 matching over 8 bases. Germline-derived CDR1 and CDR2 are MNHEY and SVGAGI. The V segment lost 7 bases and the J segment 7 bases; nucleotides outside the gene matches: 12. CDR3 length: 15 amino acids.

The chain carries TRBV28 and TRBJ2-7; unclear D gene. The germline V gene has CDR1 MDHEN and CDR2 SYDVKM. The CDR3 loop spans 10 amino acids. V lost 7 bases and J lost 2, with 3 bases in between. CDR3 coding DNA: TGTGCCAGCACTCCCTACGAGCAGTACTTC. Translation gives CASTPYEQYF.